The TCR beta chain under discussion was sequenced for a study of CD8+CD57+ T cells in acquired aplastic anemia (dated by TCRdb to the late 2010s). General notes on the study: On average, sorted CD4+ and CD8+ cells yielded 3.2 ug of extracted DNA, with a range of about 0.17 to 27.4 ug. CD8+CD57+ expansion was defined as frequency above the mean frequency observed in healthy subjects. Broader findings and caveats from the paper: Patients and healthy controls showed no significant difference in CD8+ Simpson's diversity (P=0.060). Roughly 29 CD8+ CDR3 sequences were found in both patients and controls but appeared to be highly expressed in patients and within the immunodominant clones of the patients.

A note on this clonotype: Its binding antigen is unknown. No much larger clonotype is one base removed from it; base qualities were not supplied.

TCR beta VDJ combination and CDR3 sequence profiling used genomic DNA as the template. An Illumina HiSeq 2000 was used for TCR repertoire sequencing. Turning to the authors' computational methods: TRBV/TRBJ rearrangement plots, CDR3 size and DJ length profiles, and Simpson's diversity index were used to assess repertoires. The most abundant DNA sequence in the deep sequencing data was taken as the immunodominant clone. CDR3 amino acid sequences were screened for sharing across subjects and compared with published repertoires and the VDJdb database. In-frame beta chains were kept once TCRdb had trimmed the public reads at Q25 with fastp and called clones with MiXCR. When rows share a CDR3 protein, they turn into one entry using the most common DNA and genes. TCRdb, rather than the study authors, made the V and J calls. The sample includes roughly 280,000 distinct CDR3 sequences, with around three fifths observed a single time. The ten largest account for 1% to 1.5% of the sample.

Flow cytometry had shown CD8+CD57+ cell expansion in the patients selected for sequencing. Every patient had a diagnosis of severe acquired aplastic anemia based on International Study of Aplastic Anemia and Agranulocytosis and Camitta criteria. Patients had received no therapy at the time of blood sampling. TCR repertoires of sorted CD4+ and CD8+ blood T cells from severe aplastic anemia patients and healthy subjects were deep-sequenced in the study. In the USA, patient enrollment took place under clinicaltrials.gov protocols 00001620, 01623167, 00001397, 00071045, 00081523 and 00961064. Ficoll-Paque density gradient centrifugation was used to isolate peripheral blood mononuclear cells. Before DNA was extracted, CD4+ and CD8+ T cells were sorted using either FACS or magnetic beads. The CDR3 covers 15 residues, taking in both the cysteine and the phenylalanine. CDR3 DNA only is kept here, 45 bases in frame from base 1. V and J are trimmed by 4 bases and 3 bases, and the gene matches miss 6 bases of the junction. CDR1 SGHNT and CDR2 YYREEE were looked up in the germline V gene (reference sequence).

The receptor comes from a human donor with aplastic anemia. This chain joins TRBV5-4 to TRBJ2-3; 9 of the junction bases match TRBD2. The sample consisted of sorted CD4+, CD8+, or CD8+CD57+ T cells (not recorded which) from PBMCs. The CDR3 reads CASSTGLATTDTQYF. The bases read TGTGCCAGCAGCACCGGACTAGCGACGACAGATACGCAGTATTTT.